This T cell receptor beta chain was captured in a study of cytomegalovirus exposure and HLA in healthy donors. The CDR3 has 15 amino acids. Looked up from germline, CDR1 is WSHSY and CDR2 is SAAADI. V was clipped by 2 bases and J by 5 bases; unmatched bases: 5. Primers for the PCR totalled 60 Vbeta and 13 Jbeta. Profiling relied on immunoSEQ multiplex PCR, and the TCRdb table lists in-frame clones only, not all of them. The sample gives some 110,000 clones, around 70% of which show up once; 4.8% is in the top ten. This TCR derives from a man aged 25 to 40 in good health and CMV-seropositive. The V call is TRBV10-2, the J call TRBJ1-1, with 10 bases identical to TRBD1. Sequenced: PBMCs. CDR3 DNA sequence: TGCGCCAGCAGTGAGGTGGGGACAGGGGTTACTGAAGCTTTCTTT. It codes for CASSEVGTGVTEAFF.